The rows below give T cell receptor beta chains drawn from one sample of a study of naive and memory T cell subsets. MiXCR was run by TCRdb on the UMI-ligation and nested PCR reads, yielding one entry per CDR3 protein. The sample shows some 28,000 distinct CDR3 sequences, about 10% of them seen only once. The specimen sequenced was effector memory CD4+ T cells from blood. All receptors come from a human donor in good health. Each CDR3 is given with its conserved first and last residue. Fields, in order: D gene, J gene, clone size, V gene, CDR3 protein, CDR3 DNA. A D gene is named only where the DNA matches it firmly. Size values are once, few and many counts, or a class for expanded clones, and some rows have none.

TRBD1,TRBJ2-3,many,TRBV5-5,CASSFRQGQGSTQYF,TGTGCCAGCAGCTTCAGACAGGGGCAGGGATCTACGCAGTATTTT
NA,TRBJ1-2,few,TRBV6-1,CASSRAGGYTF,TGTGCCAGCTCAAGGGCGGGCGGCTACACCTTC
TRBD1,TRBJ1-1,many,TRBV28,CASSPGTGRAFF,TGTGCCAGCAGTCCCGGGACAGGGAGAGCTTTCTTT
TRBD2,TRBJ2-1,many,TRBV15,CATSREGTSGGYNEQFF,TGTGCCACCAGCAGAGAAGGGACTAGCGGGGGGTACAATGAGCAGTTCTTC
NA,TRBJ1-6,many,TRBV20-1,CSARYLRDSPLHF,TGCAGTGCTAGATACCTCAGAGATTCACCCCTCCACTTT
NA,TRBJ1-5,NA,TRBV20-1,CSARVPGPNQPQHF,TGCAGTGCTAGAGTACCAGGCCCCAATCAGCCCCAGCATTTT
NA,TRBJ2-7,NA,TRBV4-3,CASSQERNLQREQYF,TGCGCCAGCAGCCAAGAGAGGAATCTTCAGAGAGAGCAGTACTTC
NA,TRBJ1-6,few,TRBV20-1,CSARDNSDDSPLHF,TGCAGTGCTAGAGATAATTCGGACGATTCACCCCTCCACTTT
TRBD1,TRBJ2-1,many,TRBV5-8,CASSLGQGGVNEQFF,TGTGCCAGCAGCTTGGGACAGGGGGGGGTCAATGAGCAGTTCTTC
TRBD1,TRBJ1-2,many,TRBV7-2,CASSLGQGGYTF,TGTGCCAGCAGCTTAGGACAGGGAGGCTACACCTTC
TRBD1,TRBJ1-2,few,TRBV5-1,CASSYDQPGGEGYGYTF,TGCGCCAGCAGCTATGATCAACCAGGGGGCGAGGGCTATGGCTACACCTTC
TRBD2,TRBJ2-1,NA,TRBV11-2,CASSGSLAGGLRNEQFF,TGTGCCAGCAGCGGGAGCTTAGCGGGGGGGCTTAGGAATGAGCAGTTCTTC
NA,TRBJ2-2,NA,TRBV9,CASSAADRFGTGELFF,TGTGCCAGCAGCGCTGCTGACCGATTTGGGACCGGGGAGCTGTTTTTT
TRBD2,TRBJ2-3,NA,TRBV20-1,CSATPGLAGGISTDTQYF,TGCAGTGCTACCCCGGGACTAGCGGGAGGCATAAGCACAGATACGCAGTATTTT
NA,TRBJ1-4,few,TRBV7-2,CASSLERAGRLGKLFF,TGTGCCAGCAGCTTAGAGAGGGCAGGACGACTAGGGAAACTGTTTTTT
NA,TRBJ2-3,few,TRBV5-4,CASSLAGRRDSQYF,TGTGCCAGCAGCTTAGCGGGTCGCCGAGATTCGCAGTATTTT
NA,TRBJ1-1,NA,TRBV30,CACRQEMHTEAFF,TGTGCCTGCCGACAGGAGATGCACACTGAAGCTTTCTTT
NA,TRBJ1-6,NA,TRBV18,CASSPRDQEEPPLHF,TGTGCCAGCTCACCACGGGATCAAGAAGAGCCACCCCTCCACTTT
NA,TRBJ1-2,NA,TRBV6-2/TRBV6-3,CASAKANYGYTF,TGTGCCAGCGCGAAAGCTAACTATGGCTACACCTTC
NA,TRBJ2-4,NA,TRBV5-4,CASSLLAEKNIQYF,TGTGCCAGCAGCTTGCTGGCTGAGAAAAACATTCAGTACTTC
NA,TRBJ1-1,many,TRBV29-1,CSVITGPLGTEAFF,TGCAGCGTTATCACGGGACCCCTGGGCACTGAAGCTTTCTTT
TRBD1,TRBJ1-2,many,TRBV7-2,CASSSGGDRGNGYTF,TGTGCCAGCAGCTCAGGAGGGGACAGGGGTAATGGCTACACCTTC
TRBD2,TRBJ2-7,few,TRBV7-9,CASQISGRAGHEQYF,TGTGCCAGTCAAATTAGCGGGAGGGCCGGACACGAGCAGTACTTC
NA,TRBJ1-1,NA,TRBV20-1,CSARGPLNTEAFF,TGCAGTGCTAGGGGACCGTTGAACACTGAAGCTTTCTTT
TRBD2,TRBJ2-1,few,TRBV7-2,CASSFPGTSGRGGQFF,TGTGCCAGCAGCTTTCCCGGGACTAGCGGGAGAGGAGGGCAGTTCTTC
NA,TRBJ1-5,few,TRBV5-1,CASSLLSVNQPQHF,TGCGCCAGCAGCTTGTTGTCAGTCAATCAGCCCCAGCATTTT
TRBD1,TRBJ1-5,many,TRBV2,CASSVGQDYSNQPQHF,TGTGCCAGCAGTGTTGGACAGGACTATAGCAATCAGCCCCAGCATTTT
TRBD1,TRBJ2-1,NA,TRBV2,CASRLRQGAINEQFF,TGTGCCAGCAGACTACGACAGGGGGCGATTAATGAGCAGTTCTTC
NA,TRBJ1-2,many,TRBV29-1,CSLTREGANYGYTF,TGCAGCCTCACCAGGGAGGGGGCTAACTATGGCTACACCTTC
NA,TRBJ2-7,NA,TRBV24-1,CATSDFLAREQYF,TGTGCCACCAGTGATTTTCTAGCCCGCGAGCAGTACTTC
NA,TRBJ2-7,many,TRBV18,CASSPPGAPGEQYF,TGTGCCAGCTCACCACCGGGGGCCCCAGGCGAGCAGTACTTC
TRBD1,TRBJ2-4,NA,TRBV15,CATRGTGNYGKNIQYF,TGTGCCACCAGGGGGACAGGGAACTATGGCAAAAACATTCAGTACTTC
NA,TRBJ1-1,NA,TRBV4-1,CASSQARGAGHTEAFF,TGCGCCAGCAGCCAAGCCCGTGGGGCGGGGCACACTGAAGCTTTCTTT
NA,TRBJ1-5,NA,TRBV20-1,CSARGNPIDTRPRRNQPQHF,TGCAGTGCTAGGGGAAACCCCATCGACACACGGCCCCGTAGGAATCAGCCCCAGCATTTT
NA,TRBJ2-2,NA,TRBV20-1,CSAPRDGNTGELFF,TGCAGTGCTCCACGGGACGGGAACACCGGGGAGCTGTTTTTT
TRBD2,TRBJ2-5,NA,TRBV14,CASSLIGKTSFGETQYF,TGTGCCAGCAGCCTAATAGGCAAGACTAGCTTCGGCGAGACCCAGTACTTC
NA,TRBJ1-1,many,TRBV30,CAGGRVNTEAFF,TGTGCCGGAGGACGGGTGAACACTGAAGCTTTCTTT
TRBD2,TRBJ2-1,NA,TRBV6-2/TRBV6-3,CASSYELRVSALAGSNEQFF,TGTGCCAGCAGTTACGAGTTAAGGGTGTCGGCACTAGCGGGGAGCAATGAGCAGTTCTTC
TRBD2,TRBJ2-7,NA,TRBV20-1,CSASSWREYGEQYF,TGCAGTGCCAGTTCTTGGCGGGAGTATGGGGAGCAGTACTTC
TRBD1,TRBJ2-7,many,TRBV11-2,CASSSTGTGLSSYEQYF,TGTGCCAGCAGCTCGACCGGGACAGGTTTGAGCTCCTACGAGCAGTACTTC
NA,TRBJ1-3,NA,TRBV30,CAWGREGLSGNTIYF,TGTGCCTGGGGGCGCGAGGGACTTTCTGGAAACACCATATATTTT
NA,TRBJ2-3,medium-sized,TRBV4-3,CASSHGSLVTDTQYF,TGCGCCAGCAGCCACGGTAGTCTAGTCACAGATACGCAGTATTTT
NA,TRBJ2-1,NA,TRBV24-1,CATSDDGYGANEQFF,TGTGCCACCAGTGATGACGGGTACGGAGCCAATGAGCAGTTCTTC
TRBD1,TRBJ1-1,few,TRBV13,CASSSSGTGNTEAFF,TGTGCCAGCAGCTCATCCGGGACAGGTAACACTGAAGCTTTCTTT
TRBD2,TRBJ2-7,NA,TRBV12-3/TRBV12-4,CASSLGSGTSYEQYF,TGTGCCAGCAGCCTTGGTAGCGGGACGTCCTACGAGCAGTACTTC
NA,TRBJ1-1,few,TRBV30,CAWTMGHWNTEAFF,TGTGCCTGGACCATGGGACATTGGAACACTGAAGCTTTCTTT
TRBD2,TRBJ2-7,few,TRBV4-2,CASSRTQLTSGYSYEQYF,TGTGCCAGCAGCCGGACCCAACTGACTAGCGGGTACTCCTACGAGCAGTACTTC
NA,TRBJ1-5,NA,TRBV5-6,CASSPGSNQPQHF,TGTGCCAGCAGCCCCGGGAGTAATCAGCCCCAGCATTTT